The 5 T cell receptor beta chains below come from one sample, sequenced in a study of blood T cell repertoires in COVID-19. The data were produced by immunoSEQ multiplex PCR, yet TCRdb's version contains in-frame clones alone and is incomplete. This repertoire shows roughly 290,000 clones, 65% to 85% found once; its top ten account for 15% to 18%. Sequencing was done on a sample of peripheral blood. The receptors shown here come from a person between 65 and 79 years old with COVID-19, enrolled during active disease.

V gene TRBV24-1 combines with J gene TRBJ1-5; 8 positions match TRBD1. This CDR3 contains 16 residues. Germline V CDR1 and CDR2: KGHDR, SFDVKD. The ends lost 4 bases at V and 5 bases at J; junction bases unmatched: 9. The CDR3 region is CATSDSGQGGYQPQHF. CDR3 coding DNA: TGTGCCACCAGTGACTCCGGACAGGGCGGGTATCAGCCCCAGCATTTT.

The rearrangement uses TRBV7-8 and TRBJ1-3; 9 bases line up with TRBD1. There are 15 residues in the CDR3. Germline lookup yields CDR1 SGHVS and CDR2 FQNEAQ. V trimming: 3 bases; J trimming: 4 bases; junction bases outside the gene matches: 4. The CDR3 nucleotides are TGTGCCAGCAGCTTTGCCGGGACAGGGGGAAACACCATATATTTT. Amino acids: CASSFAGTGGNTIYF.

This clone has just a few counts. The J gene is TRBJ1-1, the V gene TRBV29-1; D is possibly TRBD1 (5 bases). Germline lookup yields CDR1 SQVTM and CDR2 ANQGSEA. V was trimmed by 3 bases and J by 1 base, leaving 12 bases between them. This CDR3 region has 14 residues. CDR3 loop: CSVEVDIRNTEAFF. DNA for the CDR3: TGCAGCGTTGAGGTGGACATACGGAACACTGAAGCTTTCTTT.

The chain recombines TRBV6-6 with TRBJ2-2; TRBD2 might be the D (5 bases). Trimming took 7 bases from V and 4 from J, leaving 10 bases between them. This CDR3 region has 13 residues. Germline V CDR1 and CDR2: MNHNY, SVGAGI (reference sequence). In DNA form, the CDR3 reads TGTGCCAGCACCCCCCGGGGCACCGGGGAGCTGTTTTTT. This translates into CASTPRGTGELFF.

V is TRBV19 and J is TRBJ2-7; 7 nucleotides agree with TRBD1. The V gene end was trimmed by 5 bases and the J gene end by 3 bases; junction bases not matched to a gene: 7. Germline values: CDR1 LNHDA, CDR2 SQIVND (reference sequence). This CDR3 has 14 residues. The CDR3: CASSGQAIGYEQYF. The CDR3 region has the DNA TGTGCCAGTAGTGGACAGGCAATAGGCTACGAGCAGTACTTC.